Listed below are T cell receptor beta chains from one sample, sequenced in a study of T cell changes during pregnancy in multiple sclerosis. The table came from immunoSEQ multiplex PCR; TCRdb's copy has only in-frame clones and leaves some out. The sample includes around 68,000 clones, 90% to 95% of them seen just once. Sequenced here: peripheral blood, sampled after pregnancy. The receptors originated from a female donor in good health, enrolled as a control in a pregnancy study. Both conserved end residues are trimmed from each CDR3.

cdr3_aa v_call cdr3_length
ASSEVLAGSYEQY TRBV2 13
AWTNSGQLNTEAF TRBV30 13
ASSPGRGPNSPLH TRBV18 13
ASSLVGLEETQY TRBV5-1 12
ASTQGYEQY TRBV21-1 9
ASSTKTGGAGYT TRBV6-5 12
ASRPDRVVAEAF TRBV19 12
ASRSEGGSYGYT TRBV6-1 12
AWGLVGGGTEAF TRBV30 12
ASSYGLAGDYGYT TRBV6-5 13
ASSVGAGNTEAF TRBV9 12
ASRKETGGSLGYT TRBV19 13
ASSRRTRQETQY TRBV27 12
ASKAGATYEQY TRBV2 11
ASGVNRGLQPQH TRBV12-5 12
ASSLNQANEKLF TRBV5-4 12
ASSLGLAEDTQY TRBV7-8 12
ASSPARFDGYT TRBV5-4 11
ASSTGTGGADEKLF TRBV5-6 14
ASSTYRGRQDGYT TRBV19 13
ATRYGTGVYEQY TRBV10-3 12
ASRPTTSSGNTIY TRBV19 13
ASSLGGQWVGYT TRBV5-6 12
SAPHRRELF TRBV20-1 9
ASSLGRLAGGILAKNIQY TRBV7-8 18
SASPGGSGNTIY TRBV29-1 12
ASSFGPNEKLF TRBV7-2 11
AWRRGQGVSYEQY TRBV30 13
ASSLDGTGKAF TRBV11-3 11
ASSVGPGQGVGNQPQH TRBV11-2 16
ASSSLPHTGNSNEQF TRBV27 15
ASSSGALGTEAF TRBV19 12
ASRSGQGENEQY TRBV19 12
ASSVVGDFNTEAF TRBV9 13
ASSRPGQGADTQY TRBV4-2 13
SSTGSGTNEKLF TRBV29-1 12
ATSSRSGGASEQY TRBV15 13
ASSVTQNSNQPQH TRBV19 13
ASSLDGGDGYT TRBV7-9 11